The entry below gives a single T cell receptor (beta chain) sequence along with its context. What it binds is unknown. The sample belongs to a study of shared clonotypes between healthy human individuals. With 1 base removed from V and 9 bases from J, the gap between germline ends came to 10 bases. Germline loops: CDR1 SNHLY, CDR2 FYNNEI. CDR3 length: 13 amino acids. Generated by immunoSEQ multiplex PCR, the TCRdb table keeps only in-frame clones and is missing some. Seen here are 2 million to 2.5 million clones, over 90% observed once, and the top ten hold under 0.45%. HIV-negative, healthy adults without recent acute infections or vaccinations were the donors. Findings and limits, study-wide: Memory subsets had estimated richness that was generally smaller than that of naive subsets.

Sequencing was done on a sample of naive CD4+ T cells from PBMCs. Sample subset: CD45RA+ positively selected. V is TRBV2 and J is TRBJ2-1; perhaps D is TRBD1 or TRBD2 (5 bases each). This sequence originates from a man between 18 and 29 years old in good health. Some clones in this sample may be carry-over from other donors' samples. The CDR3 nucleotides are TGTGCCAGCAGTGAAGGCGAGGGGAGTGAGCAGTTCTTC. Residues: CASSEGEGSEQFF.